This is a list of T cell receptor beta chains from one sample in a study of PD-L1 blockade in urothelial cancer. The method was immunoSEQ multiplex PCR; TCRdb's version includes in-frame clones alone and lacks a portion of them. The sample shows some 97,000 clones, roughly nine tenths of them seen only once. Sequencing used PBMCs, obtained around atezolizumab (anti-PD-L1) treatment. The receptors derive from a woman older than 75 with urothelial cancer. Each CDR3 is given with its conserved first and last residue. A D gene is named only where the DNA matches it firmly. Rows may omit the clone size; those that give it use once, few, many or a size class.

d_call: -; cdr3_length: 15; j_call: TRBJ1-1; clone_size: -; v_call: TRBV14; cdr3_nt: TGTGCCAGCAGCCCCGGTGGCAGGGCGAACACTGAAGCTTTCTTT; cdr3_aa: CASSPGGRANTEAFF
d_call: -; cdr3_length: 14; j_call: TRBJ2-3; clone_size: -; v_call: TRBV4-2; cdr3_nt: TGTGCCAGCAGCCAACTAACTAACACAGATACGCAGTATTTT; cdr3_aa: CASSQLTNTDTQYF
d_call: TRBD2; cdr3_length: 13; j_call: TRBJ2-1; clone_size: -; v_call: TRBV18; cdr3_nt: TGTGCCAGCTCACCAGGAATAGCGGGGGAGCAGTTCTTC; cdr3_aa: CASSPGIAGEQFF
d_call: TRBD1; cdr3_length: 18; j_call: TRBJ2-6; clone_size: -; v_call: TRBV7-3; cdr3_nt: TGTGCCAGCGAGTGGCTGGGACAGGCGGACTCTGGGGCCAACGTCCTGACTTTC; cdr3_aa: CASEWLGQADSGANVLTF
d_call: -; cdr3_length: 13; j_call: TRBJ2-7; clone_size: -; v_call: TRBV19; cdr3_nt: TGTGCCAGTAGTTGGGGCAGGGGCTACGAGCAGTACTTC; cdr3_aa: CASSWGRGYEQYF
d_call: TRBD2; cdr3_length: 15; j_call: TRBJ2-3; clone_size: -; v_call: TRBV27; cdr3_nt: TGTGCCAGCAGTTTCTGGCGGGAGAAGGCAGATACGCAGTATTTT; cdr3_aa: CASSFWREKADTQYF
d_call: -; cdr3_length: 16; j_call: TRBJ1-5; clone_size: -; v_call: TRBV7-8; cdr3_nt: TGTGCCAGCAGCTCGCGCGGGGCAGGGATGGGTCAGCCCCAGCATTTT; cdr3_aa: CASSSRGAGMGQPQHF
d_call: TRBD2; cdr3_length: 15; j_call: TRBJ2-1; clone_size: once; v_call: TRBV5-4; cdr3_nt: TGTGCCAGCAGTCCGGGACTAGAGAGGTACAATGAGCAGTTCTTC; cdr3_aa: CASSPGLERYNEQFF
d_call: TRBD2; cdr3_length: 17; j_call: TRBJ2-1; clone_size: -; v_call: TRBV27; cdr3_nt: TGTGCCAGCAGTTCCCCTGGACTAGCGGGAAGGGGCAATGAGCAGTTCTTC; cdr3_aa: CASSSPGLAGRGNEQFF
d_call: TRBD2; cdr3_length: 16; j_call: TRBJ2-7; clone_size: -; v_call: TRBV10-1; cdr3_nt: TGCGCCAGCAGTGGCCCGGCTAGCGGGAAATCCTACGAGCAGTACTTC; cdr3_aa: CASSGPASGKSYEQYF
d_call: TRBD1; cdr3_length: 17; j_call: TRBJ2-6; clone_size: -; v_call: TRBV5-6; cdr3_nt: TGTGCCAGCACCCCCGGGACAGGTAGCTCTGGGGCCAACGTCCTGACTTTC; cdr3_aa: CASTPGTGSSGANVLTF
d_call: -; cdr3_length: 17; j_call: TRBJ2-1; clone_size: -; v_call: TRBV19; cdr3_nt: TGTGCCAGTAGTATAGCCGGGCTAGCTCGGGCTGGTGGTGAGCAGTTCTTC; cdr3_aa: CASSIAGLARAGGEQFF
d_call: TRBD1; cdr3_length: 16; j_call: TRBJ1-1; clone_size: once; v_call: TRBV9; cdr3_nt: TGTGCCAGCAGCCCCCGGGACAGGGGGCTCGACACTGAAGCTTTCTTT; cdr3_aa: CASSPRDRGLDTEAFF
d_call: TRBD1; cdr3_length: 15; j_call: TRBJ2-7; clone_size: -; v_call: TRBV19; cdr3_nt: TGTGCCAGTAGTTCCCAGACAGGGGGCTCAGGGGAGCAGTACTTC; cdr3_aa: CASSSQTGGSGEQYF